This entry lists 10 T cell receptor beta chains sequenced from one sample in a study of cytomegalovirus exposure and HLA in healthy donors. Researchers ran the PCR with 60 Vbeta and 13 Jbeta primers. Assay: immunoSEQ multiplex PCR; the TCRdb copy retains only in-frame clones and omits some. This specimen shows some 120,000 clones; the ten leading clones hold 3% to 4.5%. Sequencing was carried out using PBMCs. These receptors were taken from a young man in good health and CMV-seronegative.

The chain combines TRBV10-3 with TRBJ1-1; D may be TRBD1 (6 bases). Germline CDR1 is ENHRY and CDR2 is SYGVKD. V dropped 4 bases and J dropped 0 bases, with 6 bases sitting between them. This CDR3 contains 13 residues. The CDR3 DNA follows: TGTGCCATCAGTGGACAGGTGAACACTGAAGCTTTCTTT. Protein sequence: CAISGQVNTEAFF.

The chain links TRBV2 to TRBJ2-3; TRBD2 aligns across 9 bases. With 5 bases clipped from V and 2 bases from J, the junction kept 8 bases outside the gene matches. Germline V gives CDR1 SNHLY, CDR2 FYNNEI. CDR3 length: 16 amino acids. In DNA form, the CDR3 reads TGTGCCAGCAGTATACAGCGGGGGGCTTACACAGATACGCAGTATTTT. Translation: CASSIQRGAYTDTQYF.

The V call is TRBV11-1, the J call TRBJ2-5; 12 bases fit TRBD2. CDR1 SGHAT and CDR2 FQDESV come from the germline V gene (reference sequence). The V gene end was trimmed by 2 bases and the J gene end by 6 bases; junction bases not matched to a gene: 7. The CDR3 loop spans 16 amino acids. The DNA of the CDR3 is TGTGCCAGCAGCTTACTAAGACTAGCGGGGGCGAAGACCCAGTACTTC. Protein sequence: CASSLLRLAGAKTQYF.

The chain recombines TRBV9 with TRBJ2-1, with 7 bases aligning to TRBD1. CDR3 length equals 15 residues. The V gene's germline CDR1 is SGDLS and CDR2 YYNGEE. J gave up 1 base and V 4 bases, and 5 bases lay outside the gene matches. CDR3 loop: CASSPQGDSYNEQFF. The CDR3 region has the DNA TGTGCCAGCAGCCCCCAGGGGGATTCCTACAATGAGCAGTTCTTC.

This rearrangement joins TRBV11-1 to TRBJ2-2; perhaps TRBD1 as D (5 bases). The CDR3 length is 15 residues. V lost 4 bases to trimming and J lost 0 bases, with 9 bases between them. Germline lookup yields CDR1 SGHAT and CDR2 FQDESV (reference sequence). Here the CDR3 reads CASSSDRPNTGELFF. In DNA, the CDR3 is TGTGCCAGCAGCTCCGACAGACCGAACACCGGGGAGCTGTTTTTT.

The chain uses TRBV29-1 and TRBJ1-2, with 11 positions matching TRBD1. From germline, CDR1 is SQVTM and CDR2 ANQGSEA. The CDR3 is made up of 16 amino acids. The junction had 9 bases not matched to a gene; V was cut back by 4 bases and J by 2 bases. This chain's CDR3 is CSVAGQGVGGNYGYTF. DNA of the CDR3: TGCAGCGTTGCGGGACAGGGGGTAGGTGGGAACTATGGCTACACCTTC.

This chain connects TRBV7-2 to TRBJ1-5; 7 positions match TRBD1. Per the germline V gene, CDR1 is SGHTA and CDR2 is FQGNSA. This CDR3 has 14 amino acids. V lost 5 bases, J lost 6 bases, and 7 bases stayed unmatched. The CDR3 is CASSLRQGSQPQHF. CDR3 in DNA: TGTGCCAGCAGCCTCCGACAGGGTAGTCAGCCCCAGCATTTT.

This chain joins TRBV29-1 and TRBJ1-3, with D hard to call. CDR1 and CDR2 (germline): SQVTM, ANQGSEA. Trimming left V 4 bases short and J 0 bases short, with 7 bases between. This CDR3 region has 13 residues. The DNA of the CDR3 is TGCAGCGTTGTGGCCAACTCTGGAAACACCATATATTTT. Its translation is CSVVANSGNTIYF. Full variable domain (missing parts from reference TRBV29-1 and TRBJ1-3): SAVISQKPSRDICQRGTSLTIQCQVDSQVTMMFWYRQQPGQSLTLIATANQGSEATYESGFVIDKFPISRPNLTFSTLTVSNMSPEDSSIYLCSVVANSGNTIYFGEGSWLTVV.

Comment on this clone: The sample contains more than one DNA sequence encoding this CDR3. The rearrangement uses TRBV6-5 and TRBJ2-7; 7 positions agree with TRBD2. The CDR3 consists of 14 residues. V shed 4 bases, J shed 1 base, and the junction held 4 bases outside the gene matches. The germline V gene encodes CDR1 MNHEY and CDR2 SVGAGI. The DNA of the CDR3 is TGTGCCAGCAGTTCGCGGGGGAATTCCTACGAGCAGTACTTC. Protein: CASSSRGNSYEQYF.

The chain couples TRBV7-9 to TRBJ2-5; no firm D call. The V and J ends lost 1 base and 3 bases respectively, with 6 bases between them. Germline CDR1 SEHNR, CDR2 FQNEAQ (reference sequence). The CDR3 extends over 13 amino acids. CDR3 region: CASSLGEKETQYF. Here the CDR3 DNA reads TGTGCCAGCAGCTTAGGAGAAAAAGAGACCCAGTACTTC.